These T cell receptor beta chains were read from a single sample in a study of T cell changes during pregnancy in multiple sclerosis. TCRdb keeps only in-frame clones here, not all; method: immunoSEQ multiplex PCR. The sample holds 35,000 to 55,000 clones, 90% to 95% seen once. This specimen was peripheral blood, taken in the third trimester of pregnancy. The receptors derive from a female donor with multiple sclerosis, enrolled in a pregnancy study. CDR3s include the opening cysteine and the closing phenylalanine or tryptophan. The D gene is left open where the match is weak. Clone size is shown for a subset of rows, as once, few, many or a class of expanded clone.

TRBD1	-	TRBV5-1	TRBJ1-2	CASRPAPGQGRGGYTF	TGCGCCAGCAGACCTGCTCCGGGACAGGGTAGGGGCGGCTACACCTTC
-	-	TRBV7-2	TRBJ2-3	CASTLERAHRTDTQYF	TGTGCCAGCACCCTGGAGCGGGCTCACCGCACAGATACGCAGTATTTT
-	-	TRBV6-6	TRBJ1-5	CASRKGGNQPQHF	TGTGCCAGCAGAAAAGGGGGAAATCAGCCCCAGCATTTT
TRBD1	few	TRBV29-1	TRBJ1-1	CSADRGTNTEAFF	TGCAGCGCCGACAGGGGAACGAACACTGAAGCTTTCTTT
-	-	TRBV7-2	TRBJ1-1	CATTMGGREAFF	TGTGCCACAACTATGGGTGGGAGAGAAGCTTTCTTT
-	-	TRBV5-4	TRBJ2-2	CASSVRGVYTGELFF	TGTGCCAGCAGCGTCCGAGGAGTTTACACCGGGGAGCTGTTTTTT
TRBD2	-	TRBV2	TRBJ2-7	CASSGTVGLYEQYF	TGTGCCAGCAGTGGGACGGTGGGACTATACGAGCAGTACTTC
-	-	TRBV29-1	TRBJ2-2	CSVGGGANTGELFF	TGCAGCGTTGGCGGCGGGGCGAACACCGGGGAGCTGTTTTTT
-	-	TRBV12-2	TRBJ1-2	CASRLMEIGYTF	TGTGCAAGTCGCCTCATGGAGATTGGCTACACCTTC
TRBD1	-	TRBV19	TRBJ2-2	CASSLQTGGRNTGELFF	TGTGCCAGTAGTCTTCAAACAGGGGGTAGAAACACCGGGGAGCTGTTTTTT
-	-	TRBV28	TRBJ2-7	CASSLKQPFYEQYF	TGTGCCAGCAGTTTAAAACAGCCCTTCTACGAGCAGTACTTC
-	-	TRBV15	TRBJ1-3	CATSRATEFLSGNTIYF	TGTGCCACCAGCAGAGCTACAGAGTTCCTCTCTGGAAACACCATATATTTT
-	-	TRBV29-1	TRBJ2-1	CSAVDPHGGNEQFF	TGCAGCGCCGTAGATCCTCACGGCGGCAATGAGCAGTTCTTC
TRBD2	-	TRBV11-2	TRBJ2-5	CASSYRAGVRETQYF	TGTGCCAGCAGCTATCGAGCGGGAGTGAGGGAGACCCAGTACTTC
-	-	TRBV5-1	TRBJ1-1	CASSGQGNTEAFF	TGCGCCAGTAGCGGCCAGGGGAACACTGAAGCTTTCTTT
-	-	TRBV15	TRBJ2-5	CATSRPRAPETQYF	TGTGCCACCAGCAGACCGAGGGCCCCAGAGACCCAGTACTTC
TRBD1	-	TRBV18	TRBJ1-2	CASSPPLEGASYGYTF	TGTGCCAGCTCACCACCGTTAGAGGGGGCCTCTTATGGCTACACCTTC
-	-	TRBV5-4	TRBJ1-3	CASSLVGATGNTIYF	TGTGCCAGCAGCTTGGTGGGGGCCACTGGAAACACCATATATTTT
-	-	TRBV19	TRBJ1-4	CASSYTGTTNEKLFF	TGTGCCAGTAGTTACACAGGGACGACTAATGAAAAACTGTTTTTT
TRBD2	-	TRBV6-5	TRBJ2-1	CASSLTAGGAYNEQFF	TGTGCCAGCAGTTTAACCGCGGGAGGGGCCTACAATGAGCAGTTCTTC
TRBD2	-	TRBV6-1	TRBJ2-7	CASSAFLAGGRAYEQYF	TGTGCCAGCAGTGCCTTTCTAGCGGGGGGACGGGCCTACGAGCAGTACTTC
-	few	TRBV14	TRBJ2-2	CASSRDRLVVGELFF	TGTGCCAGCAGCCGCGATAGACTAGTTGTCGGGGAGCTGTTTTTT
TRBD1	-	TRBV27	TRBJ2-7	CASRPAGTGRAYEQYF	TGTGCCAGCAGACCAGCCGGGACAGGGAGGGCCTACGAGCAGTACTTC
TRBD1	-	TRBV29-1	TRBJ1-1	CSVEGKGANTEAFF	TGCAGCGTTGAAGGAAAGGGGGCGAACACTGAAGCTTTCTTT
TRBD1	few	TRBV4-3	TRBJ1-1	CASSQEFGQANTEAFF	TGCGCCAGCAGCCAAGAGTTTGGACAGGCGAACACTGAAGCTTTCTTT
-	-	TRBV14	TRBJ2-1	CASSQEARGNNEQFF	TGTGCCAGCAGCCAAGAAGCCAGGGGCAACAATGAGCAGTTCTTC
-	-	TRBV19	TRBJ2-7	CAVVGQNYEQYF	TGTGCAGTTGTGGGGCAGAATTACGAGCAGTACTTC
TRBD1	few	TRBV28	TRBJ1-1	CASSRRTGGITEAFF	TGTGCCAGCAGTCGAAGGACAGGGGGCATAACTGAAGCTTTCTTT
-	-	TRBV28	TRBJ2-6	CASRGARGANVLTF	TGTGCCAGCAGGGGGGCTAGGGGGGCCAACGTCCTGACTTTC
TRBD1	-	TRBV28	TRBJ1-5	CASTRLQGQGQPQHF	TGTGCCAGCACCCGATTACAGGGGCAGGGTCAGCCCCAGCATTTT
-	-	TRBV28	TRBJ1-5	CASSSDSSNQPQHF	TGTGCCAGCAGTTCGGACAGCAGCAATCAGCCCCAGCATTTT
TRBD1	-	TRBV11-2	TRBJ2-1	CASSSPLLDRHIDEQFF	TGTGCCAGCAGTTCCCCTTTATTGGACAGGCATATAGATGAGCAGTTCTTC
TRBD2	-	TRBV30	TRBJ2-5	CAWSETSGRLKTQYF	TGTGCCTGGAGTGAGACTAGCGGGAGGCTAAAGACCCAGTACTTC
-	-	TRBV7-9	TRBJ2-3	CASSATGLPTDPYF	TGTGCCAGCAGCGCAACGGGACTCCCGACAGATCCGTATTTT
-	-	TRBV7-9	TRBJ1-1	CASSFSGGNTEAFF	TGTGCCAGCAGCTTCAGCGGCGGGAACACTGAAGCTTTCTTT
TRBD1	once	TRBV28	TRBJ2-7	CASRSTGAGEQYF	TGTGCCAGCAGATCGACAGGGGCTGGCGAGCAGTACTTC
-	once	TRBV18	TRBJ2-5	CASSPEKGWKETQYF	TGTGCCAGCTCACCAGAGAAGGGGTGGAAAGAGACCCAGTACTTC
-	-	TRBV5-6	TRBJ1-2	CASSLGGHRTYGYTF	TGTGCCAGCAGCTTGGGGGGACATCGTACCTATGGCTACACCTTC
-	-	TRBV19	TRBJ2-1	CASSMGREDEQFF	TGTGCCAGTAGTATGGGCAGGGAGGATGAGCAGTTCTTC
-	-	TRBV7-9	TRBJ1-1	CASGGDIAFF	TGTGCCAGCGGGGGGGATATAGCTTTCTTT
TRBD1	-	TRBV5-1	TRBJ1-5	CASSFGTDNQPQHF	TGCGCCAGCAGCTTCGGGACAGATAATCAGCCCCAGCATTTT
TRBD2	-	TRBV27	TRBJ2-7	CASSLQFSGSWYEQYF	TGTGCCAGCAGTTTACAATTCAGCGGGAGTTGGTACGAGCAGTACTTC
-	-	TRBV9	TRBJ1-1	CASSAGTGTEAFF	TGTGCCAGCAGCGCCGGAACGGGGACTGAAGCTTTCTTT
TRBD2	-	TRBV5-1	TRBJ2-1	CASSLSAGGPYEQFF	TGCGCCAGCAGCTTGAGTGCGGGAGGGCCTTATGAGCAGTTCTTC
-	-	TRBV6-6	TRBJ2-1	CATLTLIPGDNEQFF	TGTGCCACCTTAACCCTCATACCCGGTGACAATGAGCAGTTCTTC
TRBD2	-	TRBV27	TRBJ2-5	CASSLSYPGLAGGLETQYF	TGTGCCAGCAGTTTATCTTATCCGGGACTAGCGGGAGGTTTGGAGACCCAGTACTTC
-	-	TRBV6-5	TRBJ2-3	CASSRTGGRTDTQYF	TGTGCCAGCAGTCGGACTGGGGGCCGCACAGATACGCAGTATTTT
TRBD2	-	TRBV29-1	TRBJ2-1	CSVEAFKGLDYNEQFF	TGCAGCGTTGAGGCCTTTAAGGGACTAGACTACAATGAGCAGTTCTTC